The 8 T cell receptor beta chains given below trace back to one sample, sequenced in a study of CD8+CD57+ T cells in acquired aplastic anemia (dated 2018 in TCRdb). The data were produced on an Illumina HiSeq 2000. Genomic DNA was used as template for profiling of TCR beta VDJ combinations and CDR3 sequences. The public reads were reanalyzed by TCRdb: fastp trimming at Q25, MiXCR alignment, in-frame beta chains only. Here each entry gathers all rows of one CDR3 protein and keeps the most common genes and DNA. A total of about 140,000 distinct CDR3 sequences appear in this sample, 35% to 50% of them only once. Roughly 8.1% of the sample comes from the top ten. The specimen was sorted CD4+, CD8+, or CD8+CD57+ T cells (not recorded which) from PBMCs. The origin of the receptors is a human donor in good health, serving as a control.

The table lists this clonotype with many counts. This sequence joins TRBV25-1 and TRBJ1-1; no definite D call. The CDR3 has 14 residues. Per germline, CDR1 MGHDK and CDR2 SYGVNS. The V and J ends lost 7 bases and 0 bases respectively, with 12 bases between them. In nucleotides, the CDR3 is TGTGCCAGCACGGCAGAGCCTATGAACACTGAAGCTTTCTTT. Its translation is CASTAEPMNTEAFF.

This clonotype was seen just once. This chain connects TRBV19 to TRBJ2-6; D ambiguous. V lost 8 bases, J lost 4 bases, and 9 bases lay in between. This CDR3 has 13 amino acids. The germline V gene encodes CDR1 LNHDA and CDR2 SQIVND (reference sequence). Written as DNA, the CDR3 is TGTGCCAGTCCCCCCCGAGGGGCCAACGTCCTGACTTTC. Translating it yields CASPPRGANVLTF.

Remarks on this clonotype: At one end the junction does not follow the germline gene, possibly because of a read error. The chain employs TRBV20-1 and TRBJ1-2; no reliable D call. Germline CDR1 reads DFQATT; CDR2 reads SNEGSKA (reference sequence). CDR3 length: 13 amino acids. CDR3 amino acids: CSARDVVSDGCTF. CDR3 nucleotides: TGCAGTGCTAGAGATGTGGTCTCTGACGGCTGCACCTTC.

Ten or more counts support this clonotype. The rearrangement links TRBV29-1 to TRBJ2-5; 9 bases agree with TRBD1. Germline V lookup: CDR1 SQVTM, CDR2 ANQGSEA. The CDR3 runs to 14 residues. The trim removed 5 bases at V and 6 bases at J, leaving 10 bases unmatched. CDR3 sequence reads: CSVTNLDRGKTQYF. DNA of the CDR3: TGCAGCGTTACGAACTTGGACAGGGGAAAGACCCAGTACTTC.

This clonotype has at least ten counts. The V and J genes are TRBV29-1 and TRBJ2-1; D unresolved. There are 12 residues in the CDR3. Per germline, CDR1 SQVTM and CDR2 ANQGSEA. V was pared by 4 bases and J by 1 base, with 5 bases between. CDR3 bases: TGCAGCGTTGCCGGATCCTACAATGAGCAGTTCTTC. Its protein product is CSVAGSYNEQFF.

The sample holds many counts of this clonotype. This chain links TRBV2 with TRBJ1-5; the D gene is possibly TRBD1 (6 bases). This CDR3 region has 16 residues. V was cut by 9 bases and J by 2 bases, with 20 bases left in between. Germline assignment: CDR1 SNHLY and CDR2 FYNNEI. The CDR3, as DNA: TGTGCCAGGTCAACAGGGCCCCTGGGGGGCAATCAGCCCCAGCATTTT. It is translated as CARSTGPLGGNQPQHF.

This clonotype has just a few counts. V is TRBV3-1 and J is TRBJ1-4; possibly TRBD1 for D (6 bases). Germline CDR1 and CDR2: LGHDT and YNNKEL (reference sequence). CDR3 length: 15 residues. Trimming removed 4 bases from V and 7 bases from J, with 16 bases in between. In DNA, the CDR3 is TGTGCCAGCAGCCTCCTGAGGGGGGGGAGTGAAAAACTGTTTTTT. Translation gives CASSLLRGGSEKLFF.

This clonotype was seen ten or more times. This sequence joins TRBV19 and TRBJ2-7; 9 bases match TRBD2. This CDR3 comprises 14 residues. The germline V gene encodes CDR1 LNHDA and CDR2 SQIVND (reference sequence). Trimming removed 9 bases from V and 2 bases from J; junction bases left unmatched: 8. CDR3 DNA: TGTGCCAGCGCCCGGGCTAGCGGGACCTACGAGCAGTACTTC. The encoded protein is CASARASGTYEQYF.